This TCR beta chain came from a study of immune cell composition in non-small cell lung cancer. DNA was extracted from unsorted cell suspensions stored frozen. Using immunoSEQ multiplex PCR, the repertoire was profiled, and TCRdb retains in-frame clones only, with some absent. The profile covers about 5,200 clones, with less than 85% appearing a single time and about 10% taken by the ten largest. Sequences were obtained from lung tumor tissue. The clonotype comes from a human donor with non-small cell lung cancer.

CDR3 coding DNA: TGTGCCAGCCTTGGGCCGGACTATGGCTACACCTTC. It is translated as CASLGPDYGYTF. The chain combines TRBV5-4 with TRBJ1-2; no clear D gene. V gave up 7 bases and J gave up 3 bases, with 10 bases separating them. This CDR3 contains 12 residues. Looked up from germline, CDR1 is SGHNT and CDR2 is YYREEE (reference sequence).